These 5 T cell receptor beta chains came from one sample sequenced in a study of OX40 agonist ivuxolimab in advanced cancers. Libraries were prepared through the immunoSEQ multiplex PCR assay. TCRdb holds this immuneACCESS table with in-frame rearrangements only. Some clones are missing; in checked studies, unresolved V genes explain under half, and the rest has no known cause. The sample table shows tens of thousands of clones, and roughly nine tenths are seen once. The ten largest clones represent about 0.51% of the sample. Sample: CD4+ or CD8+ T cells sorted from blood, taken in a trial of the OX40 agonist ivuxolimab. The receptor source for this set is an adult with an advanced solid tumor such as melanoma, head and neck, liver or kidney cancer.

The J gene is TRBJ1-4, the V gene TRBV6-5; 7 bases map to TRBD1. V was pared by 7 bases and J by 0 bases, with 5 bases of the junction left unmatched. CDR3 length equals 15 residues. Germline values: CDR1 MNHEY, CDR2 SVGAGI. CDR3 residues: CASNPGTATNEKLFF. CDR3 nucleotide sequence: TGTGCCAGCAACCCCGGGACAGCAACTAATGAAAAACTGTTTTTT.

The rearrangement links TRBV2 to TRBJ1-2; no definite D call. V lost 1 base and J lost 8, with 17 bases in between. The CDR3 has 15 residues. Germline CDR1 SNHLY, CDR2 FYNNEI. Here the CDR3 reads CASSEGGSKVRGYTF. CDR3 nucleotide sequence: TGTGCCAGCAGTGAAGGCGGGTCCAAGGTTCGGGGCTACACCTTC. The full variable domain, in which reference TRBV2 and TRBJ1-2 provide the parts outside the CDR3, is EPEVTQTPSHQVTQMGQEVILRCVPISNHLYFYWYRQILGQKVEFLVSFYNNEISEKSEIFDDQFSVERPDGSNFTLKIRSTKLEDSAMYFCASSEGGSKVRGYTFGSGTRLTVV.

The chain uses TRBV5-1 and TRBJ2-3; a weak D match, TRBD2 (7 bases). V lost 0 bases and J lost 0, with 11 bases in between. Germline V gene data show CDR1 as SGHRS and CDR2 as YFSETQ. The length of the CDR3 is 16 residues. The DNA for the CDR3 is TGCGCCAGCAGCTTGGAGGGGGGGCGGAGCACAGATACGCAGTATTTT. It specifies CASSLEGGRSTDTQYF. Full variable domain (rest looked up from reference TRBV5-1 and TRBJ2-3): KAGVTQTPRYLIKTRGQQVTLSCSPISGHRSVSWYQQTPGQGLQFLFEYFSETQRNKGNFPGRFSGRQFSNSRSEMNVSTLELGDSALYLCASSLEGGRSTDTQYFGPGTRLTVL.

The chain couples TRBV29-1 to TRBJ2-4; 7 bases line up with TRBD2. The CDR3 is 13 residues long. The V and J ends lost 3 bases and 5 bases, in that order; junction bases with no gene match: 4. From germline, CDR1 is SQVTM and CDR2 ANQGSEA. This CDR3 reads CSVDKGGENIQYF. Here the CDR3 DNA reads TGCAGCGTTGACAAGGGAGGGGAAAACATTCAGTACTTC.

In the case of this clone: The junction and the germline gene differ at one end; a read error may be behind it. The V gene is TRBV5-1, the J gene TRBJ2-1, with no clear D. The CDR3 extends over 14 amino acids. Germline CDR1 and CDR2: SGHRS and YFSETQ. The CDR3 reads CASSLGQRYNEQFF. The DNA for the CDR3 is TGTGCCAGCAGCTTGGGCCAGAGATACAATGAGCAGTTCTTC.